This is a list of T cell receptor beta chains from one sample in a study of blood T cell repertoires in COVID-19. Repertoires were generated with immunoSEQ multiplex PCR, while TCRdb's copy carries only in-frame clones and drops some. The sample has about 200,000 clones, around 86% seen once. Sequencing was performed on peripheral blood. These receptor sequences come from a man in his fifties or sixties with acute or convalescent COVID-19. Each CDR3 is given with its conserved first and last residue. The D gene is left open where the match is weak. Clone size is given for some rows only: seen once, a few or many times, or a class if the clone is expanded.

j_call: TRBJ2-3; d_call: .; clone_size: .; v_call: TRBV28; cdr3_aa: CASSHRYLRTDTQYF; cdr3_nt: TGTGCCAGCAGTCATAGATACCTACGCACAGATACGCAGTATTTT
j_call: TRBJ1-5; d_call: .; clone_size: .; v_call: TRBV19; cdr3_aa: CASRGGGNQPQHF; cdr3_nt: TGTGCCAGTAGGGGAGGAGGAAATCAGCCCCAGCATTTT
j_call: TRBJ1-1; d_call: TRBD1; clone_size: .; v_call: TRBV3-1/TRBV3-2; cdr3_aa: CASSLNRGRGTEAFF; cdr3_nt: TGTGCCAGCAGCCTTAACAGGGGGCGTGGAACTGAAGCTTTCTTT
j_call: TRBJ2-7; d_call: TRBD2; clone_size: few; v_call: TRBV18; cdr3_aa: CASSPTSGAGEQYF; cdr3_nt: TGTGCCAGCTCACCGACTAGCGGGGCAGGGGAGCAGTACTTC
j_call: TRBJ1-1; d_call: TRBD1; clone_size: once; v_call: TRBV18; cdr3_aa: CASSPGTGGTEAFF; cdr3_nt: TGTGCCAGCTCACCGGGGACAGGGGGAACTGAAGCTTTCTTT
j_call: TRBJ2-1; d_call: TRBD1; clone_size: .; v_call: TRBV6-6; cdr3_aa: CASSSWTGSSYNEQFF; cdr3_nt: TGTGCCAGCAGTTCGTGGACAGGGAGCTCCTACAATGAGCAGTTCTTC
j_call: TRBJ2-3; d_call: .; clone_size: once; v_call: TRBV28; cdr3_aa: CASSPWDTGGDTQYF; cdr3_nt: TGTGCCAGCAGCCCCTGGGACACCGGTGGGGATACGCAGTATTTT
j_call: TRBJ1-6; d_call: TRBD1; clone_size: few; v_call: TRBV7-9; cdr3_aa: CASSLGGQALSSYNSPLHF; cdr3_nt: TGTGCCAGCAGCTTAGGCGGACAGGCTTTGAGCTCCTATAATTCACCCCTCCACTTT
j_call: TRBJ1-5; d_call: .; clone_size: .; v_call: TRBV29-1; cdr3_aa: CSVTQGSNQPQHF; cdr3_nt: TGCAGCGTGACGCAGGGTTCGAATCAGCCCCAGCATTTT
j_call: TRBJ2-1; d_call: TRBD2; clone_size: .; v_call: TRBV6-5; cdr3_aa: CASNLAGSSYNEQFF; cdr3_nt: TGTGCCAGCAACCTAGCGGGGAGCTCCTACAATGAGCAGTTCTTC
j_call: TRBJ1-1; d_call: TRBD1; clone_size: .; v_call: TRBV5-4; cdr3_aa: CASSQRQGRYTEAFF; cdr3_nt: TGTGCCAGCAGCCAAAGACAGGGGAGGTACACTGAAGCTTTCTTT
j_call: TRBJ2-7; d_call: .; clone_size: .; v_call: TRBV5-1; cdr3_aa: CASSLEAVGSGEQYF; cdr3_nt: TGCGCCAGCAGCTTGGAGGCGGTGGGATCGGGGGAGCAGTACTTC
j_call: TRBJ2-3; d_call: .; clone_size: once; v_call: TRBV3-1/TRBV3-2; cdr3_aa: CASSQRRTSTDTQYF; cdr3_nt: TGTGCCAGCAGCCAGCGGCGAACTAGCACAGATACGCAGTATTTT
j_call: TRBJ2-3; d_call: .; clone_size: .; v_call: TRBV12-3/TRBV12-4; cdr3_aa: CASTLRGNTQYF; cdr3_nt: TGTGCCAGCACCCTTCGGGGAAATACGCAGTATTTT
j_call: TRBJ1-5; d_call: .; clone_size: many; v_call: TRBV24-1; cdr3_aa: CATSDRSTGVSNQPQHF; cdr3_nt: TGTGCCACCAGTGATCGATCGACAGGTGTTAGCAATCAGCCCCAGCATTTT
j_call: TRBJ1-6; d_call: TRBD1; clone_size: .; v_call: TRBV27; cdr3_aa: CASRRTGAYNSPLHF; cdr3_nt: TGTGCCAGCAGGAGGACAGGGGCTTATAATTCACCCCTCCACTTT
j_call: TRBJ2-7; d_call: .; clone_size: .; v_call: TRBV2; cdr3_aa: CASSELQGLSYEQYF; cdr3_nt: TGTGCCAGCAGTGAGTTGCAGGGGTTATCCTACGAGCAGTACTTC
j_call: TRBJ1-2; d_call: .; clone_size: .; v_call: TRBV18; cdr3_aa: CASSPSRSNYGYTF; cdr3_nt: TGTGCCAGCTCACCAAGCCGTAGCAACTATGGCTACACCTTC
j_call: TRBJ2-7; d_call: TRBD1; clone_size: .; v_call: TRBV5-8; cdr3_aa: CASSLELGQGAAEQYF; cdr3_nt: TGTGCCAGCAGCTTGGAACTGGGACAGGGGGCGGCCGAGCAGTACTTC
j_call: TRBJ1-5; d_call: .; clone_size: few; v_call: TRBV7-2; cdr3_aa: CASSLDRNQPQHF; cdr3_nt: TGTGCCAGCAGCTTAGACAGGAATCAGCCCCAGCATTTT
j_call: TRBJ1-4; d_call: .; clone_size: .; v_call: TRBV7-2; cdr3_aa: CASSLIFTATNEKLFF; cdr3_nt: TGTGCCAGCAGCTTAATCTTTACGGCAACTAATGAAAAACTGTTTTTT
j_call: TRBJ2-1; d_call: TRBD1; clone_size: .; v_call: TRBV19; cdr3_aa: CASRDSGQATYNEQFF; cdr3_nt: TGTGCCAGTAGAGATTCGGGACAGGCTACCTACAATGAGCAGTTCTTC
j_call: TRBJ1-2; d_call: .; clone_size: .; v_call: TRBV27; cdr3_aa: CASSPGWVEAGYTF; cdr3_nt: TGTGCCAGCAGTCCTGGATGGGTGGAGGCTGGCTACACCTTC
j_call: TRBJ1-2; d_call: .; clone_size: once; v_call: TRBV7-3; cdr3_aa: CASSLTKPEYGYTF; cdr3_nt: TGTGCCAGCAGCTTAACGAAGCCCGAGTATGGCTACACCTTC
j_call: TRBJ2-2; d_call: .; clone_size: .; v_call: TRBV3-1/TRBV3-2; cdr3_aa: CASSQGRVTGELFF; cdr3_nt: TGTGCCAGCAGCCAAGGCAGGGTAACCGGGGAGCTGTTTTTT
j_call: TRBJ2-3; d_call: .; clone_size: .; v_call: TRBV4-1; cdr3_aa: CASSRPEAADTQYF; cdr3_nt: TGCGCCAGCAGTCGGCCTGAAGCGGCAGATACGCAGTATTTT
j_call: TRBJ1-5; d_call: .; clone_size: .; v_call: TRBV4-2; cdr3_aa: CASSQDPGISNQPQHF; cdr3_nt: TGTGCCAGCAGCCAAGATCCAGGGATTAGCAATCAGCCCCAGCATTTT
j_call: TRBJ2-7; d_call: .; clone_size: .; v_call: TRBV30; cdr3_aa: CAWSVLGAYEQYF; cdr3_nt: TGTGCCTGGAGTGTATTAGGAGCTTACGAGCAGTACTTC
j_call: TRBJ1-4; d_call: .; clone_size: .; v_call: TRBV6-5; cdr3_aa: CASRPPSDWNEKLFF; cdr3_nt: TGTGCCAGCAGGCCCCCTTCGGACTGGAATGAAAAACTGTTTTTT
j_call: TRBJ1-5; d_call: TRBD1; clone_size: .; v_call: TRBV4-1; cdr3_aa: CASSLGQANQPQHF; cdr3_nt: TGCGCCAGCAGCCTCGGACAGGCGAATCAGCCCCAGCATTTT
j_call: TRBJ2-2; d_call: TRBD1; clone_size: .; v_call: TRBV4-2; cdr3_aa: CASSQEGRGYTGELFF; cdr3_nt: TGTGCCAGCAGCCAAGAGGGCAGGGGGTACACCGGGGAGCTGTTTTTT
j_call: TRBJ2-7; d_call: TRBD1; clone_size: .; v_call: TRBV12-5; cdr3_aa: CASGPPGQAYEQYF; cdr3_nt: TGTGCTAGTGGTCCTCCGGGACAGGCTTACGAGCAGTACTTC
j_call: TRBJ2-4; d_call: .; clone_size: .; v_call: TRBV3-1/TRBV3-2; cdr3_aa: CASSPRGTKNIQYF; cdr3_nt: TGTGCCAGCAGCCCCAGGGGAACCAAAAACATTCAGTACTTC
j_call: TRBJ1-1; d_call: .; clone_size: .; v_call: TRBV2; cdr3_aa: CASSEILGQGNTEAFF; cdr3_nt: TGTGCCAGCAGTGAAATTCTAGGGCAGGGGAACACTGAAGCTTTCTTT
j_call: TRBJ1-1; d_call: .; clone_size: few; v_call: TRBV5-1; cdr3_aa: CASSLRPGAGDTEAFF; cdr3_nt: TGCGCCAGCAGCTTGAGGCCAGGGGCTGGGGACACTGAAGCTTTCTTT
j_call: TRBJ1-1; d_call: .; clone_size: .; v_call: TRBV6-4; cdr3_aa: CASSGTAGTEAFF; cdr3_nt: TGTGCCAGCAGTGGAACGGCGGGTACTGAAGCTTTCTTT
j_call: TRBJ1-2; d_call: .; clone_size: .; v_call: TRBV5-6; cdr3_aa: CASSLDGGYGYTF; cdr3_nt: TGTGCCAGCAGTCTGGACGGGGGCTATGGCTACACCTTC
j_call: TRBJ1-2; d_call: .; clone_size: .; v_call: TRBV5-4; cdr3_aa: CASSRVEVYGYTF; cdr3_nt: TGTGCCAGCAGCCGGGTAGAGGTCTATGGCTACACCTTC
j_call: TRBJ1-1; d_call: TRBD1; clone_size: .; v_call: TRBV10-2; cdr3_aa: CASRIRTGRNTEAFF; cdr3_nt: TGCGCCAGCAGGATTCGGACAGGGAGGAACACTGAAGCTTTCTTT
j_call: TRBJ1-1; d_call: .; clone_size: .; v_call: TRBV25-1; cdr3_aa: CASSESFPRDTEAFF; cdr3_nt: TGTGCCAGCAGTGAATCATTCCCGAGGGACACTGAAGCTTTCTTT